A single sample is the source of the 20 T cell receptor beta chains below, sequenced in a study of T cell responses to AZD1222 COVID-19 vaccine. The method was immunoSEQ multiplex PCR; TCRdb's version includes in-frame clones alone and lacks a portion of them. This sample has about 140,000 clones, with 70% to 90% found just once. The source was peripheral blood, collected on day 0 of AZD1222 vaccination. The receptors stem from an adult in good health.

This clone was observed once. This sequence joins TRBV7-9 and TRBJ1-2; D may be TRBD1 (5 bases). This CDR3 spans 13 amino acids. From germline, CDR1 is SEHNR and CDR2 FQNEAQ (reference sequence). Trimming cost V 3 bases and J 4 bases, with 9 bases left between them. The CDR3 protein is CASSLGVGYGYTF. CDR3 nucleotides: TGTGCCAGCAGCTTGGGGGTGGGCTATGGCTACACCTTC.

This clone has just a few counts. This chain links TRBV27 with TRBJ1-5; a possible D gene is TRBD1 (6 bases). V lost 2 bases and J lost 5, with 13 bases in between. The germline gives CDR1 MNHEY, CDR2 SMNVEV (reference sequence). This CDR3 contains 15 residues. The CDR3 DNA reads as TGTGCCAGCAGTTTACAGGGGTTGGGGTATCAGCCCCAGCATTTT. It yields the protein CASSLQGLGYQPQHF.

The V call is TRBV30, the J call TRBJ2-1, with 7 bases identical to TRBD2. The CDR3 is 14 residues long. The J segment lost 0 bases and the V segment lost 5 bases, leaving 4 bases of the junction unmatched. Germline V gene sequence: CDR1 GTSNPN, CDR2 SVGIG (reference sequence). CDR3 DNA: TGTGCCTGGCTGTGGGGGGGCTCCTACAATGAGCAGTTCTTC. Its translation is CAWLWGGSYNEQFF. The whole variable domain, remainder taken from reference TRBV30 and TRBJ2-1, is SQTIHQWPATLVQPVGSPLSLECTVEGTSNPNLYWYRQAAGRGLQLLFYSVGIGQISSEVPQNLSASRPQDRQFILSSKKLLLSDSGFYLCAWLWGGSYNEQFFGPGTRLTVL.

The V and J genes are TRBV7-2 and TRBJ1-2; possible D gene TRBD1, 5 bases. V lost 3 bases to trimming and J lost 0 bases, with 8 bases between them. Germline V gene sequence: CDR1 SGHTA, CDR2 FQGNSA. The CDR3 has 14 amino acids. CDR3 region: CASSFGGSNYGYTF. For the CDR3, the DNA is TGTGCCAGCAGCTTTGGGGGTTCTAACTATGGCTACACCTTC.

The chain has TRBV9 and TRBJ2-5; a weak D match, TRBD1 (6 bases). CDR3 length: 12 residues. Germline lookup yields CDR1 SGDLS and CDR2 YYNGEE. Between the trimmed V and J ends, which lost 3 bases and 5 bases, there was a span of 8 bases. CDR3 in DNA: TGTGCCAGCAGCGCTCAGGGGGAGACCCAGTACTTC. This translates into CASSAQGETQYF. Variable domain in full (rest from reference TRBV9 and TRBJ2-5): DSGVTQTPKHLITATGQRVTLRCSPRSGDLSVYWYQQSLDQGLQFLIQYYNGEERAKGNILERFSAQQFPDLHSELNLSSLELGDSALYFCASSAQGETQYFGPGTRLLVL.

This clone has a single count. The chain has TRBV28 and TRBJ1-1, with a weak D call TRBD1 (5 bases). With 8 bases removed from V and 4 bases from J, the gap between germline ends came to 14 bases. CDR1 MDHEN and CDR2 SYDVKM come from the germline V gene. The CDR3 consists of 13 residues. The CDR3 is CASLWRGGTEAFF. The CDR3 DNA reads TGTGCCAGCCTTTGGAGGGGAGGCACTGAAGCTTTCTTT.

Note on this clone: The junction differs from germline at one of its ends, possibly a read error. The CDR3 sequence is CATSQGPVPYDLNF. Written as DNA, the CDR3 is TGTGCCACCAGCCAGGGTCCTGTCCCCTACGATCTAAATTTT. This sequence joins TRBV15 and TRBJ1-3, with a possible D match to TRBD1 (5 bases). Looked up from germline, CDR1 is LNHNV and CDR2 is YYDKDF (reference sequence). This CDR3 spans 14 amino acids.

This chain connects TRBV19 to TRBJ1-3, with D hard to call. The germline gives CDR1 LNHDA, CDR2 SQIVND (reference sequence). The ends were cut back, 3 bases at V and 0 bases at J, with 9 bases in the middle. This CDR3 contains 15 residues. CDR3: CASSISRSSGNTIYF. Written as DNA, the CDR3 is TGTGCCAGTAGTATCTCACGGAGCTCTGGAAACACCATATATTTT.

J is TRBJ2-1 and V is TRBV18; D might be TRBD2 (6 bases). This CDR3 region has 14 residues. V lost 2 bases, J lost 14 bases, and 19 bases lay in between. Germline V CDR1 and CDR2: KGHSH, LQKENI. This chain's CDR3 is CASSPVFPAREEFF. Here the CDR3 DNA reads TGTGCCAGCTCACCAGTCTTCCCAGCCAGGGAGGAGTTCTTC.

V is TRBV2 and J is TRBJ1-2; D possibly corresponds to TRBD1 (5 bases). V was pared by 5 bases and J by 0 bases, with 10 bases between. The CDR3 runs 14 residues. From germline, CDR1 is SNHLY and CDR2 FYNNEI. CDR3 amino acids: CASSLDSSNYGYTF. DNA of the CDR3: TGTGCCAGCAGTCTCGACAGCTCTAACTATGGCTACACCTTC.

This chain joins TRBV3-1 (or the pseudogene TRBV3-2) and TRBJ2-2; D remains unclear. The V gene's germline CDR1 is LGHDT and CDR2 YNNKEL (reference sequence). The ends were cut back, 0 bases at V and 1 base at J, with 9 bases in the middle. The CDR3 contains 16 residues. The CDR3 loop reads CASSQDWGKNTGELFF. The CDR3, as DNA: TGTGCCAGCAGCCAAGACTGGGGAAAGAACACCGGGGAGCTGTTTTTT.

The rearrangement uses TRBV11-2 and TRBJ1-1; D gene ambiguous. Trimming took 5 bases from V and 0 from J, leaving 7 bases between them. The CDR3 covers 13 residues. Germline assignment: CDR1 SGHAT and CDR2 FQNNGV. Here the CDR3 reads CASSQFMNTEAFF. In DNA, the CDR3 is TGTGCCAGCAGCCAGTTTATGAACACTGAAGCTTTCTTT.

V and J are TRBV5-5 and TRBJ1-2; 7 bases fit TRBD1. This CDR3 comprises 16 residues. V was pared by 0 bases and J by 2 bases, with 7 bases of the junction left unmatched. The V gene's germline CDR1 is SGHKS and CDR2 YYEKEE (reference sequence). In nucleotides, the CDR3 is TGTGCCAGCAGCTTGGTTGGAACAGGGGTAAACTATGGCTACACCTTC. It is translated as CASSLVGTGVNYGYTF.

CDR3 protein: CATGLYGYTF. For the CDR3, the DNA is TGTGCCACAGGTCTCTATGGCTACACCTTC. The chain recombines TRBV12-3 or TRBV12-4 with TRBJ1-2; no definite D call. CDR3 length: 10 residues. The V end was cut by 10 bases, the J end by 4 bases, with 7 bases between.

This sequence joins TRBV5-1 and TRBJ2-3, with TRBD1 as a possible D gene (5 bases). With 3 bases removed from V and 4 bases from J, the gap between germline ends came to 9 bases. The CDR3 has 13 residues. Germline V CDR1 and CDR2: SGHRS, YFSETQ. The CDR3 here is CASSSQGADTQYF. CDR3 bases: TGCGCCAGCAGCTCCCAGGGCGCAGATACGCAGTATTTT.

V is TRBV23-1 and J is TRBJ1-2, with 7 bases identical to TRBD1. TRBV23-1 is assigned to the ORF class and has an uncertain function. V shed 6 bases, J shed 5 bases, and the junction held 12 bases outside the gene matches. The CDR3 has 15 amino acids. In DNA, the CDR3 is TGCGCCAGCAGACGAAAGAAGGGACAGACTTATGGCTACACCTTC. It is translated as CASRRKKGQTYGYTF.

V is TRBV6-5 and J is TRBJ1-5, with D uncertain. Germline CDR1 and CDR2: MNHEY and SVGAGI. The ends were cut back, 2 bases at V and 9 bases at J, with 11 bases in the middle. This CDR3 has 13 amino acids. The CDR3 DNA reads as TGTGCCAGCAGTTACGCTACCGGAGGGCCCCAGCATTTT. Translating gives CASSYATGGPQHF.

V usage is TRBV27 and J usage is TRBJ1-5; 8 bases agree with TRBD1. The V segment lost 6 bases and the J segment 7 bases; nucleotides outside the gene matches: 2. CDR1 and CDR2 from the germline V gene are MNHEY and SMNVEV (reference sequence). This CDR3 region has 12 residues. The CDR3 region is CASRAGGQPQHF. The CDR3 DNA reads as TGTGCCAGCAGGGCAGGGGGCCAGCCCCAGCATTTT.

This sequence joins TRBV27 and TRBJ2-7, with D uncertain. The CDR3 has 15 residues. V was clipped by 3 bases and J by 0 bases, with 12 bases between them. Per the germline V gene, CDR1 is MNHEY and CDR2 is SMNVEV (reference sequence). CDR3 loop: CASSFLGPSSYEQYF. For the CDR3, the DNA is TGTGCCAGCAGTTTTCTGGGTCCCAGCTCCTACGAGCAGTACTTC.

In DNA form, the CDR3 reads TGTGCCAGCAGTTTAACGGAACGTGGAGTGGAAAAACTGTTTTTT. Translating it yields CASSLTERGVEKLFF. This sequence joins TRBV27 and TRBJ1-4; D is undetermined. Germline V gene sequence: CDR1 MNHEY, CDR2 SMNVEV (reference sequence). This CDR3 region has 15 residues. V was shortened by 2 bases and J by 8 bases, with 15 bases between the two germline ends.